What follows are 2 T cell receptor beta chains derived from one specimen sequenced in a study of blood T cell repertoires in COVID-19. The protocol was immunoSEQ multiplex PCR, while the TCRdb copy is restricted to in-frame clones and leaves out a portion. The data contain 150,000 or so clones, 85% of them singletons. The sequencing sample was made of peripheral blood. These receptors were obtained from a woman in her fifties or sixties with COVID-19, enrolled during active disease.

The chain uses TRBV19 and TRBJ2-3, with 8 nucleotides matching TRBD2. V lost 9 bases, J lost 2 bases, and 13 bases stayed unmatched. CDR3 length: 16 amino acids. CDR1 and CDR2 (germline): LNHDA, SQIVND (reference sequence). The CDR3 sequence is CASHSGVAGFTDTQYF. The CDR3 nucleotides are TGTGCCAGCCACTCTGGGGTAGCGGGATTCACAGATACGCAGTATTTT.

The chain couples TRBV11-3 to TRBJ1-1; tentatively, D is TRBD1 (6 bases). The germline V and J ends were trimmed by 3 bases and 2 bases, with 10 bases remaining between them. CDR3 length: 14 residues. Per germline, CDR1 SGHNT and CDR2 YENEEA. CDR3 nucleotide sequence: TGTGCCAGCAGCTTCGGGACAAGCAACACTGAAGCTTTCTTT. Translation: CASSFGTSNTEAFF.